This entry describes one T cell receptor beta chain. Antigen specificity is unknown. This entry belongs to a study of cytomegalovirus exposure and HLA in healthy donors. Study-wide results and caveats: The study flagged approximately 180 TCR beta chains as cytomegalovirus-associated.

The assay was immunoSEQ multiplex PCR, and TCRdb's table has in-frame clones only and misses some. The profile covers some 71,000 clones, with approximately 94% appearing a single time and 1% taken by the ten largest. The germline CDR1 and CDR2 sequences are MRHNA and SNTAGT. V was clipped by 0 bases and J by 3 bases, with 14 bases between them. This CDR3 contains 17 residues. V usage is TRBV6-4 and J usage is TRBJ2-2; D is perhaps TRBD1 (5 bases). The source material was PBMCs. The sequence was collected from a woman under 30 in good health and CMV-seronegative. The CDR3 spells CASSDSGQEQDTGELFF. The CDR3 DNA is TGTGCCAGCAGTGACTCGGGGCAGGAGCAGGACACCGGGGAGCTGTTTTTT.